This T cell receptor beta chain was profiled in a study of blood T cells in healthy people across ages (dated by TCRdb to 2013 to 2016). Regarding the research as a whole: Template switching captured roughly one uniquely barcoded TCR beta cDNA molecule per two T cells in model experiments. Using deep sequencing normalized with unique cDNA molecular identifiers, the study measured how TCR beta repertoire diversity changes with age. Donors were grouped into four age groups: young (average approximately 15 years), middle-aged (around 39), aged (around 62) and long-lived (just over 80). To avoid experimental bias, donors of different ages were randomly spread across the sequencing lanes. Using the same blood draw, the study looked at two additional independent replicas of 1 million unique cDNA reads for two donors, one aged 18 to 30 and the other aged 80 or older. The research as a whole found: There was a strong correlation between observed TCR beta diversity and the percentage of naive T cells measured by flow cytometry. Estimates of total diversity based on one million sequenced T cells were considered lower bounds and underestimates. Because donor CMV infection status was unknown, age-related changes in expanded clonotypes were potentially confounded. Observed TCR beta diversity per million T cells fell roughly linearly with age, and a significant reduction was already apparent by age about 43. Compared with the aged group, the long-lived group had more naive CD4+ T cells, fewer expanded clones and increased TCR diversity, suggesting age selection. Bulk unsorted PBMC profiling prevented conclusive comparison of naive and antigen-experienced compartments.

The junction shows trimming of 0 bases on V and 7 bases on J, plus 19 bases between the germline ends. The germline V gene encodes CDR1 DFQATT and CDR2 SNEGSKA (reference sequence). CDR3 length: 15 amino acids, cysteine to phenylalanine. Only the CDR3 DNA stays, 45 bases, in frame from base 1. The protocol used for the library was 5' RACE. Data came from an Illumina HiSeq 2500. The second PCR ran for roughly 7 to 11 cycles and used a J-beta primer mix along with a sample-barcoded 5' primer. Each TCR beta cDNA molecule received a unique molecular identifier from a template-switch 5' adaptor carrying 12 random nucleotides. Each sample yielded at least 2.5 million CDR3-containing paired-end reads. First-strand cDNA synthesis was performed from all RNA using the Mint cDNA synthesis kit, with priming by a TRBC-specific oligonucleotide. All cDNA was treated with uracil-DNA glycosylase and then went through a first 18-cycle PCR with the universal primers M1SS and BC2_uni_R. The authors' pipeline ran thus. Normalization of each sample was performed by random selection of 1 million high-quality reads, each carrying a distinct molecular identifier. Reads sharing molecular identifiers were discarded rather than binned into consensus sequences. MiTCR, with a Q25 quality threshold and the strictest error-elimination algorithm, was used for CDR3 identification, clonotype clustering and error correction. A nonparametric unseen species model with Euler transformation was used to estimate a lower bound on total TCR beta diversity. TCRdb reran the public reads through fastp at Q25 and MiXCR, keeping productive beta chains. Each record represents a unique CDR3 protein, reported with the most common genes and DNA among its rows. V and J calls and clone size were set by TCRdb, not the authors. The sample table shows roughly 1.5 million distinct CDR3 sequences, and less than 45% are seen once. Of the sample, around 4% falls within the top ten clones.

The donors were 40 or so Caucasian individuals from Russia, aged 6 to 90 years, who were systemically healthy. Ten milliliters of peripheral blood were drawn from each donor into EDTA-treated Vacutainer tubes. Ficoll-Paque density-gradient centrifugation was used to isolate PBMCs, with at least 6.5 million per sample. Trizol reagent was used to extract total RNA from PBMCs, with at least 5.5 micrograms per sample. The percentages of naive CD45RAhigh/CD27high T cells were determined by flow cytometry on a PBMC aliquot from every donor. For this clonotype: Its recognized antigen is unknown. Base qualities are missing; no much larger clone stands one base away.

The receptor was isolated from a woman aged 18 to 35 in good health. The V and J genes are TRBV20-1 and TRBJ2-7; TRBD2 is possibly the D segment (6 matching bases). The specimen was blood. The sequenced DNA is TGCAGTGCTAGAGATCGAGGCGGGACCCTCAGGGAGCAGTACTTC. It is translated as CSARDRGGTLREQYF.